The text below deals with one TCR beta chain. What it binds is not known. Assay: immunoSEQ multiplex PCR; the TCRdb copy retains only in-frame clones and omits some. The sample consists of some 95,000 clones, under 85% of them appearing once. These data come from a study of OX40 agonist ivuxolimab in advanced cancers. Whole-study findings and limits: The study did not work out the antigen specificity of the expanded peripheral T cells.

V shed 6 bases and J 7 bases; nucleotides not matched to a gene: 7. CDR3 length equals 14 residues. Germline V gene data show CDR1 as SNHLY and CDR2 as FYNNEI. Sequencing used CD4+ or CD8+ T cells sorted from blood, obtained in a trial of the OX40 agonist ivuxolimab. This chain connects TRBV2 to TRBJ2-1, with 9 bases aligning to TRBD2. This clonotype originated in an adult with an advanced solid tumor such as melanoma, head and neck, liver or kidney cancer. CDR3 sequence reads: CASRDSGGSNEQFF. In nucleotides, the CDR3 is TGTGCCAGCAGAGATAGCGGGGGTAGTAATGAGCAGTTCTTC.